The 23 T cell receptor beta chains presented below share a single source sample, sequenced in a study of T cells in Graves' hyperthyroidism and ophthalmopathy. TCR beta CDR3 sequences were amplified from RNA transcripts. First-round RT-PCR with HTBI primers amplified the TCR CDR3 region. In TCRdb, the multiplex PCR reads were re-called with MiXCR into one record per CDR3 protein. The sample has approximately 350,000 distinct CDR3 sequences; roughly 15% are singletons. Source material: blood. The receptors stem from a woman aged 55 to 70 with Graves' ophthalmopathy.

This clonotype was detected ten times or more. The rearrangement links TRBV12-3 or TRBV12-4 to TRBJ2-1, with TRBD1 identical over 10 bases. The CDR3 has 16 residues. With V trimmed by 6 bases and J by 4 bases, 9 bases remained unmatched. The CDR3 loop is CASRHRGQGLYNEQFF. The CDR3 DNA reads TGTGCCAGCAGGCACCGGGGACAGGGGCTTTACAATGAGCAGTTCTTC.

This clonotype was found many times. The J gene is TRBJ2-3, the V gene TRBV28; 9 nucleotides match TRBD2. J lost 0 bases, V lost 4 bases, and 11 bases had no gene match. The CDR3 covers 18 residues. CDR1 and CDR2 (germline): MDHEN, SYDVKM. CDR3 nucleotide sequence: TGTGCCAGCAGTTACCCCTCCTGGCGGGAGGGCAGCACAGATACGCAGTATTTT. Its translation is CASSYPSWREGSTDTQYF.

This clonotype has a count of ten or more. The J gene is TRBJ1-5, the V gene TRBV15, with TRBD1 matching over 7 bases. CDR1 is LNHNV and CDR2 is YYDKDF in the germline V gene (reference sequence). The length of the CDR3 is 15 residues. V lost 5 bases, J lost 1 base, and 5 bases stayed unmatched. The CDR3 DNA reads as TGTGCCACCAGCGTGGGACAGATGAGCAATCAGCCCCAGCATTTT. Translating it yields CATSVGQMSNQPQHF. The variable domain in full, with the rest retrieved from reference TRBV15 and TRBJ1-5, is DAMVIQNPRYQVTQFGKPVTLSCSQTLNHNVMYWYQQKSSQAPKLLFHYYDKDFNNEADTPDNFQSRRPNTSFCFLDIRSPGLGDTAMYLCATSVGQMSNQPQHFGDGTRLSIL.

This clonotype was recorded many times. This rearrangement joins TRBV12-3 or TRBV12-4 to TRBJ2-3; 7 positions agree with TRBD2. J was trimmed by 2 bases and V by 4 bases; bases with no gene match: 3. The CDR3 has 14 residues. CDR3 in amino acids: CASSSGGTTDTQYF. CDR3 nucleotide sequence: TGTGCCAGCAGTTCCGGGGGGACCACAGATACGCAGTATTTT.

Details on this clonotype: A much bigger clone sits one base away, suggesting this may be a read error. The chain is built from TRBV24-1 and TRBJ2-1, with TRBD2 as a possible D gene (5 bases). The germline V gene encodes CDR1 KGHDR and CDR2 SFDVKD. The CDR3 spans 16 residues. CDR3 sequence reads: CATSGPGPAEYNGQFF. The CDR3 DNA reads as TGTGCCACCAGTGGCCCCGGTCCAGCGGAGTACAATGGGCAGTTCTTC.

This clonotype appeared a few times. The chain recombines TRBV6-2 or TRBV6-3 with TRBJ2-1; 9 bases line up with TRBD2. The V gene end was trimmed by 0 bases and the J gene end by 0 bases; junction bases not matched to a gene: 6. The CDR3 extends over 18 amino acids. Germline V gene lookup returns CDR1 MNHEY and CDR2 SVGEGT. The CDR3 region has the DNA TGTGCCAGCAGTTACTCGTATGGTAGCGGGAGCTCCTACAATGAGCAGTTCTTC. It specifies CASSYSYGSGSSYNEQFF.

The chain is built from TRBV20-1 and TRBJ2-5; 9 bases are a match to TRBD1. Germline V gives CDR1 DFQATT, CDR2 SNEGSKA (reference sequence). V was clipped by 2 bases and J by 5 bases; unmatched bases: 6. The CDR3 has 14 residues. Here the CDR3 DNA reads TGCAGTGCTAGAACAGGGGGCGCGGGGGAGACCCAGTACTTC. This sequence encodes CSARTGGAGETQYF.

The chain couples TRBV20-1 to TRBJ2-5; 9 nucleotides match TRBD2. The V and J ends lost 6 bases and 5 bases, in that order; junction bases with no gene match: 10. The CDR3 totals 14 residues. Germline loops: CDR1 DFQATT, CDR2 SNEGSKA (reference sequence). Here the CDR3 reads CSAPFSGRVETQYF. CDR3 bases: TGCAGTGCCCCATTTAGCGGGAGAGTCGAGACCCAGTACTTC.

On this clonotype: A much larger clone lies a single base off, so this may be a read error. The chain uses TRBV4-1 and TRBJ2-5, with D uncertain. The V gene's germline CDR1 is MGHRA and CDR2 YSYEKL. CDR3 length: 16 residues. The CDR3 sequence: CASSQDQSVYQEAQYF. Written as DNA, the CDR3 is TGCGCCAGCAGCCAAGATCAATCCGTGTACCAAGAGGCCCAGTACTTC.

This clonotype was recorded at least ten times. The chain is built from TRBV6-2 or TRBV6-3 and TRBJ1-5; D uncertain. Germline V gene lookup returns CDR1 MNHEY and CDR2 SVGEGT. This CDR3 has 13 residues. V lost 6 bases and J lost 3, with 9 bases in between. For the CDR3, the DNA is TGTGCCAGCAGCCCTGGGGACAATCAGCCCCAGCATTTT. This sequence encodes CASSPGDNQPQHF.

The chain couples TRBV19 to TRBJ1-1; unclear D gene. Trimming removed 5 bases from V and 0 bases from J, with 7 bases in between. The CDR3 contains 13 residues. Germline V lookup: CDR1 LNHDA, CDR2 SQIVND (reference sequence). The CDR3 sequence: CASSANMNTEAFF. The CDR3 DNA reads as TGTGCCAGTAGTGCCAACATGAACACTGAAGCTTTCTTT.

This clonotype was counted ten times or more. The V gene is TRBV12-3 or TRBV12-4, the J gene TRBJ2-6; D uncertain. Deletions cut 1 base from V and 0 bases from J, with 7 bases between. This CDR3 region has 16 residues. The DNA of the CDR3 is TGTGCCAGCAGTTTAGGGGTTGGCTCTGGGGCCAACGTCCTGACTTTC. Its protein is CASSLGVGSGANVLTF.

This clonotype has at least ten counts. The genes are TRBV24-1 and TRBJ2-2; 9 bases are a match to TRBD1. The CDR3 is made up of 16 amino acids. Germline CDR1 and CDR2: KGHDR and SFDVKD. J gave up 5 bases and V 0 bases, and 3 bases lay outside the gene matches. The CDR3 DNA reads TGTGCCACCAGTGATTTGCCGACAGGGGGGACCGGGGAGCTGTTTTTT. It encodes CATSDLPTGGTGELFF.

In its sample, this clonotype was seen many times. The gene calls are TRBV18 and TRBJ2-5, with D maybe TRBD1 (5 bases). The CDR3 spans 13 residues. With 1 base removed from V and 5 bases from J, the gap between germline ends came to 8 bases. In germline, CDR1 is KGHSH, CDR2 LQKENI. CDR3 sequence reads: CASSPLAGETQYF. In DNA, the CDR3 is TGTGCCAGCTCACCACTCGCAGGGGAGACCCAGTACTTC.

There are many counts of this clonotype. The rearrangement joins TRBV18 to TRBJ1-6; D is undetermined. This CDR3 comprises 14 residues. From germline, CDR1 is KGHSH and CDR2 LQKENI. V was cut by 3 bases and J by 8 bases, with 11 bases left in between. CDR3 sequence reads: CASSPELEDSPLHF. CDR3 in DNA: TGTGCCAGCTCACCGGAACTGGAGGATTCACCCCTCCACTTT. Full variable domain (remainder filled in from reference TRBV18 and TRBJ1-6): NAGVMQNPRHLVRRRGQEARLRCSPMKGHSHVYWYRQLPEEGLKFMVYLQKENIIDESGMPKERFSAEFPKEGPSILRIQQVVRGDSAAYFCASSPELEDSPLHFGNGTRLTVT.

This chain connects TRBV20-1 to TRBJ2-7, with 7 nucleotides matching TRBD2. CDR1 and CDR2 from the germline V gene are DFQATT and SNEGSKA (reference sequence). J lost 4 bases, V lost 1 base, and 7 bases had no gene match. The CDR3 has 14 amino acids. The CDR3 spells CSARVASSGYEQYF. CDR3 nucleotide sequence: TGCAGTGCTAGAGTCGCCAGTAGCGGGTACGAGCAGTACTTC.

This clonotype was seen more than once but under ten times. J is TRBJ2-2 and V is TRBV5-8; 9 bases are a match to TRBD2. From germline, CDR1 is SGHTS and CDR2 YDEGEE. The V gene end was trimmed by 0 bases and the J gene end by 1 base; junction bases not matched to a gene: 7. CDR3 length: 18 residues. CDR3 DNA sequence: TGTGCCAGCAGCTTGGGTCTAGCGGGAATAGGGAACACCGGGGAGCTGTTTTTT. This encodes CASSLGLAGIGNTGELFF.

There are a few counts of this clonotype. This chain links TRBV7-2 with TRBJ1-2; TRBD1 matches at 7 bases. The CDR3 sequence is 14 residues long. The germline V gene encodes CDR1 SGHTA and CDR2 FQGNSA. V was pared by 5 bases and J by 4 bases, with 7 bases of the junction left unmatched. The CDR3 reads CASSNRQGSYGYTF. In nucleotides, the CDR3 is TGTGCCAGCAGCAATCGACAGGGCTCCTATGGCTACACCTTC.

This clonotype has a count of ten or more. The rearrangement links TRBV11-2 to TRBJ2-7, with 7 bases fitting TRBD1. From germline, CDR1 is SGHAT and CDR2 FQNNGV. This CDR3 spans 13 amino acids. V gave up 5 bases and J gave up 5 bases; unmatched junction bases: 6. CDR3 bases: TGTGCCAGCAGCCCCGACAGGGACGACGAGCAGTACTTC. Its translation is CASSPDRDDEQYF. The variable domain in full, completed from reference TRBV11-2 and TRBJ2-7, reads EAGVAQSPRYKIIEKRQSVAFWCNPISGHATLYWYQQILGQGPKLLIQFQNNGVVDDSQLPKDRFSAERLKGVDSTLKIQPAKLEDSAVYLCASSPDRDDEQYFGPGTRLTVT.

The sample holds many counts of this clonotype. CDR3 protein: CASSYEQSTWTGISYEQYF. The CDR3 DNA follows: TGTGCCAGCAGTTACGAACAATCTACGTGGACAGGGATTTCCTACGAGCAGTACTTC. This chain links TRBV6-2 or TRBV6-3 with TRBJ2-7, with 8 bases aligning to TRBD1. Germline lookup yields CDR1 MNHEY and CDR2 SVGEGT. V dropped 2 bases and J dropped 1; count of bases not matched to a gene: 16. This CDR3 comprises 19 residues.

The rearrangement uses TRBV5-6 and TRBJ2-1; D is possibly TRBD1 (6 bases). CDR3 length: 14 amino acids. The V gene's germline CDR1 is SGHDT and CDR2 YYEEEE. The V end lost 1 base, the J end lost 7 bases, and 12 bases lay between the germline ends. CDR3 region: CASSLSAGANEQFF. In nucleotides, the CDR3 is TGTGCCAGCAGCTTGTCGGCAGGGGCTAATGAGCAGTTCTTC.

This clonotype was observed many times. J is TRBJ2-7 and V is TRBV11-2; 11 positions match TRBD1. From germline, CDR1 is SGHAT and CDR2 FQNNGV. Trimming removed 3 bases from V and 3 bases from J; junction bases left unmatched: 10. CDR3 length equals 17 residues. CDR3 nucleotide sequence: TGTGCCAGCAGCTTTGGGATTGGGACAGGGGGGGACTACGAGCAGTACTTC. This encodes CASSFGIGTGGDYEQYF.

This clonotype was recorded at least ten times. The CDR3 sequence is CASSRNQFMNTEAFF. The CDR3 DNA is TGTGCCAGCAGTCGGAACCAATTTATGAACACTGAAGCTTTCTTT. The chain is built from TRBV28 and TRBJ1-1, with D uncertain. V dropped 5 bases and J dropped 0 bases, with 13 bases sitting between them. The CDR3 has 15 amino acids. CDR1 MDHEN and CDR2 SYDVKM come from the germline V gene.